One and the same sample provided the 4 T cell receptor beta chains below, sequenced in a study of T cells in Graves' hyperthyroidism and ophthalmopathy. RNA transcripts gave rise to amplified TCR beta CDR3 regions. The HTBI primer set was used in a first-round RT-PCR of the TCR CDR3. One entry per CDR3 protein results from TCRdb running MiXCR on the multiplex PCR reads. The table has 300,000 to 350,000 distinct CDR3 sequences, 16% seen once. Sequencing was carried out using blood. The receptors stem from a man younger than 45 with Graves' hyperthyroidism.

Regarding this clonotype: With a much larger clone just one base away, this may be a read error. This chain links TRBV2 with TRBJ2-1; 10 bases are a match to TRBD2. CDR1 and CDR2 from the germline V gene are SNHLY and FYNNEI. The CDR3 has 15 residues. CDR3 bases: TGTGTCAGCAGTGACAGGACTAGCGGCTACAATGAGCAGTTCTTC. It codes for CVSSDRTSGYNEQFF.

The table lists this clonotype with many counts. This chain joins TRBV3-1 and TRBJ2-3; tentatively, D is TRBD2 (5 bases). The CDR3 covers 13 residues. Germline lookup yields CDR1 LGHDT and CDR2 YNNKEL (reference sequence). With 1 base removed from V and 5 bases from J, the gap between germline ends came to 7 bases. This CDR3 is CASSQGAEDTQYF. CDR3 bases: TGTGCCAGCAGCCAAGGAGCGGAAGATACGCAGTATTTT.

This clonotype appeared many times. This rearrangement joins TRBV7-9 to TRBJ2-7, with TRBD2 matching over 8 bases. CDR1 SEHNR and CDR2 FQNEAQ come from the germline V gene (reference sequence). The CDR3 spans 13 residues. Trimming removed 3 bases from V and 6 bases from J; junction bases left unmatched: 4. The CDR3 region has the DNA TGTGCCAGCAGCTTGGGGACTAGTGCCGAGCAGTACTTC. This gives the protein CASSLGTSAEQYF.

This clonotype was seen more than once but under ten times. The chain uses TRBV4-2 and TRBJ2-3; weak D call: TRBD2 (6 bases). Germline CDR1 LGHNA, CDR2 YNFKEQ. This CDR3 comprises 17 residues. Trimming removed 0 bases from V and 2 bases from J, with 15 bases in between. The CDR3 reads CASSQDGSGGVTDTQYF. The CDR3 coding sequence is TGTGCCAGCAGCCAAGATGGTAGCGGAGGGGTCACAGATACGCAGTATTTT.